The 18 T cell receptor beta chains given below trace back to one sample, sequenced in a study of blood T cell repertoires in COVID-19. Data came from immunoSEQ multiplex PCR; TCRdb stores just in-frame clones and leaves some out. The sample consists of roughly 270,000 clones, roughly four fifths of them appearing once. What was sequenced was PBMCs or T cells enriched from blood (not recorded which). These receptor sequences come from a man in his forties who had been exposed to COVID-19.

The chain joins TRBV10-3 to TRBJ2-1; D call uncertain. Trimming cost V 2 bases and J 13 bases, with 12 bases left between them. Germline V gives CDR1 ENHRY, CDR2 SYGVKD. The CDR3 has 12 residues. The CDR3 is CAISETIEFQFF. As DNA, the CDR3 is TGTGCCATCAGTGAGACTATAGAGTTCCAGTTCTTC.

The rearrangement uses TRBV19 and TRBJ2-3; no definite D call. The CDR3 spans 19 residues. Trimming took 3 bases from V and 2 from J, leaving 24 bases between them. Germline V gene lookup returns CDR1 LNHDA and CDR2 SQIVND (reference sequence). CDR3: CASSILVGRRSVTTDTQYF. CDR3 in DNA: TGTGCCAGTAGTATTTTGGTCGGCAGGCGCTCCGTTACCACAGATACGCAGTATTTT.

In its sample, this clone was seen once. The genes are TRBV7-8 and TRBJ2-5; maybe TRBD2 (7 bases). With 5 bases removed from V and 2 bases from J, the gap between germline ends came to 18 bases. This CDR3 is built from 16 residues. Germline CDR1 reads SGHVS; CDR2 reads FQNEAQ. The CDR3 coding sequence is TGTGCCAGCAGCGTGGGTTGGCGGGGGCGACAAGAGACCCAGTACTTC. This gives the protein CASSVGWRGRQETQYF.

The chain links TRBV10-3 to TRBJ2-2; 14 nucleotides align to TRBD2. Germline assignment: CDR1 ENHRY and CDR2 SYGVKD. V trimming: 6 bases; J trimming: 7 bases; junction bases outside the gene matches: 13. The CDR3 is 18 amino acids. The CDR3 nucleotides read TGTGCCATCAGGATGGGACTAGCGGGAGTGTCAGCTGGCGGGGAGCTGTTTTTT. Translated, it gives CAIRMGLAGVSAGGELFF.

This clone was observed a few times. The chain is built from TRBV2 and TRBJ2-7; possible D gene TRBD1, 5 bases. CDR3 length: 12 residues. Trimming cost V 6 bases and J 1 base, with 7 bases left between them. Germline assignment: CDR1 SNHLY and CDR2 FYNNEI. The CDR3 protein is CASSAGSYEQYF. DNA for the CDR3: TGTGCCAGCAGCGCAGGGTCCTACGAGCAGTACTTC.

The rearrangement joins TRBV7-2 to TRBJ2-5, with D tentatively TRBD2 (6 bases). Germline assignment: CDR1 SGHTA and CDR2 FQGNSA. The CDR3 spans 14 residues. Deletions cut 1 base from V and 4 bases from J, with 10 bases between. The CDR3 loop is CASSLGAGGETQYF. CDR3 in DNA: TGTGCCAGCAGCTTAGGGGCCGGGGGAGAGACCCAGTACTTC.

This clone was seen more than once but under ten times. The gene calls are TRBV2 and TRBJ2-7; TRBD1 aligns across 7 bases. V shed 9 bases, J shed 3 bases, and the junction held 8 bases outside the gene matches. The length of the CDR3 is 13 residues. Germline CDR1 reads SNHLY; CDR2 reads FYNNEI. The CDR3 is CASRDSPYYEQYF. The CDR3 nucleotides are TGTGCCAGTCGGGACAGCCCTTACTACGAGCAGTACTTC.

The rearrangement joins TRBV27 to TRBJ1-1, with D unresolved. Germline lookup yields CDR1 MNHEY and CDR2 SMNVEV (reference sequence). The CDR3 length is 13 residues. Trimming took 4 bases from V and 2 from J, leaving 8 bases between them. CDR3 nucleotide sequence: TGTGCCAGCAGTTATTACAGTAACACTGAAGCTTTCTTT. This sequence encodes CASSYYSNTEAFF.

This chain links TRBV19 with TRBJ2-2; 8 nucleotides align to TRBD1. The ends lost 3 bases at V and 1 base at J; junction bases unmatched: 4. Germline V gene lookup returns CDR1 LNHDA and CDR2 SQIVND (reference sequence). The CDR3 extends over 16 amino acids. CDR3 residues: CASSMQGTGNTGELFF. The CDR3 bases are TGTGCCAGTAGTATGCAAGGGACAGGGAACACCGGGGAGCTGTTTTTT.

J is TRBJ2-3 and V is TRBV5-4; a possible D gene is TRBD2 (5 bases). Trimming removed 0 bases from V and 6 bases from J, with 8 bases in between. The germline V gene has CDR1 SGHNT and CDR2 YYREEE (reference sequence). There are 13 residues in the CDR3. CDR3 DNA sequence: TGTGCCAGCAGCTTGGAAATAGCGGATACGCAGTATTTT. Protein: CASSLEIADTQYF.

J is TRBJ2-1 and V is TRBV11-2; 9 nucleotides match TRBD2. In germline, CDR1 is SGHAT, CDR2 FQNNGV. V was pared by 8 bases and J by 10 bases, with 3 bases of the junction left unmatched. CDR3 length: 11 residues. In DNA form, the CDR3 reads TGTGCCAGCGGTAGCGGGAGCGAGCAGTTCTTC. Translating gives CASGSGSEQFF. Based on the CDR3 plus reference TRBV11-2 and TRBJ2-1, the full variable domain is EAGVAQSPRYKIIEKRQSVAFWCNPISGHATLYWYQQILGQGPKLLIQFQNNGVVDDSQLPKDRFSAERLKGVDSTLKIQPAKLEDSAVYLCASGSGSEQFFGPGTRLTVL.

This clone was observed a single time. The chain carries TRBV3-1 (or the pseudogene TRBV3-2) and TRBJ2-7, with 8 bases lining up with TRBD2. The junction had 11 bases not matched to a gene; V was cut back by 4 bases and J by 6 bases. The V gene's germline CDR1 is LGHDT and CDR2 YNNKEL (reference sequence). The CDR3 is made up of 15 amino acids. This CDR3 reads CASSRPGLGVGEQYF. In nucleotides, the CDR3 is TGTGCCAGCAGCCGACCGGGACTAGGGGTGGGCGAGCAGTACTTC.

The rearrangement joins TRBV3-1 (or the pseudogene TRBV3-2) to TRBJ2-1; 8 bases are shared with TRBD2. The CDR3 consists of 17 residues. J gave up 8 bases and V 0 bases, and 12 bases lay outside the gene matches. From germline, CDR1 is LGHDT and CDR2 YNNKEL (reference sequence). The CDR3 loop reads CASSQDSGAGVNDEQFF. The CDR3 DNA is TGTGCCAGCAGCCAAGATAGCGGAGCGGGAGTTAATGATGAGCAGTTCTTC.

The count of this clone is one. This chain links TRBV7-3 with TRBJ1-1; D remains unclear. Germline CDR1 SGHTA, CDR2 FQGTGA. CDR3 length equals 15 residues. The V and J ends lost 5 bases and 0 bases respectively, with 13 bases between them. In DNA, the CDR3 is TGTGCCAGCAGCCCAAACGCGGGTATGAACACTGAAGCTTTCTTT. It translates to CASSPNAGMNTEAFF.

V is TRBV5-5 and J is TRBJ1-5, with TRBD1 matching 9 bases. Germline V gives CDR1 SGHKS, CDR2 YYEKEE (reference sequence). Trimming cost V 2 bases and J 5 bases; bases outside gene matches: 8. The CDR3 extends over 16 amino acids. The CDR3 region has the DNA TGTGCCAGCAGCTTAGACTTACAGGGGGCCTATCAGCCCCAGCATTTT. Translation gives CASSLDLQGAYQPQHF. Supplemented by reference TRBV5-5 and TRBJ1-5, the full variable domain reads DAGVTQSPTHLIKTRGQQVTLRCSPISGHKSVSWYQQVLGQGPQFIFQYYEKEERGRGNFPDRFSARQFPNYSSELNVNALLLGDSALYLCASSLDLQGAYQPQHFGDGTRLSIL.

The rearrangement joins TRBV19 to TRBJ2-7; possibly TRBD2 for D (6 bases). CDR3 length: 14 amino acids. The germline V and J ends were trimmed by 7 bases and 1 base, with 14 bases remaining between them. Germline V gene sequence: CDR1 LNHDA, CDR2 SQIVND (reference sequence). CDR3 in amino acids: CASIQRALSYEQYF. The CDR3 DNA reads TGTGCCAGTATTCAGCGGGCTTTATCCTACGAGCAGTACTTC. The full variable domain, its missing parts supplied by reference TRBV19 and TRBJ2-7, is DGGITQSPKYLFRKEGQNVTLSCEQNLNHDAMYWYRQDPGQGLRLIYYSQIVNDFQKGDIAEGYSVSREKKESFPLTVTSAQKNPTAFYLCASIQRALSYEQYFGPGTRLTVT.

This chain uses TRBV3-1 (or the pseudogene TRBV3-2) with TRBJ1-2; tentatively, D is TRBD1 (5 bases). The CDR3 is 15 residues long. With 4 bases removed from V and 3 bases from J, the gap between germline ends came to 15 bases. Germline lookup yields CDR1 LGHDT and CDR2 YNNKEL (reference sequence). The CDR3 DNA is TGTGCCAGCAGCCGAGGAGGGGCGAAAGACTATGGCTACACCTTC. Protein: CASSRGGAKDYGYTF.

CDR3 amino acids: CASGYRDQPQHF. The CDR3 region has the DNA TGTGCCAGCGGGTACAGGGATCAGCCCCAGCATTTT. The chain is built from TRBV27 and TRBJ1-5, with D perhaps TRBD1 (6 bases). V shed 8 bases and J shed 5 bases, with 10 bases lying between them. Germline V gives CDR1 MNHEY, CDR2 SMNVEV (reference sequence). This CDR3 has 12 residues.